Listed below are T cell receptor beta chains from one sample, sequenced in a study of blood T cell repertoires in COVID-19. Clones were read by immunoSEQ multiplex PCR, and TCRdb kept only the in-frame ones, dropping some. The sample shows under 200,000 clones, more than 85% of them seen only once. Input material: peripheral blood. The receptors originated from a middle-aged man with acute or convalescent COVID-19. Each CDR3 is given with its conserved first and last residue. D genes are given only for firm matches. Where a row states a size, it is once, few, many or the class of an expanded clone; other rows omit it.

cdr3_nt: TGTGCCAGCAGTGGGTCTAGGAAGAATGAAAAACTGTTTTTT
cdr3_aa: CASSGSRKNEKLFF
j_call: TRBJ1-4
d_call: -
v_call: TRBV27
clone_size: -

cdr3_nt: TGTGCCAGCCGAGCGGGTGTTCTGGAGACCCAGTACTTC
cdr3_aa: CASRAGVLETQYF
j_call: TRBJ2-5
d_call: -
v_call: TRBV28
clone_size: -

cdr3_nt: TGTGCCAGCAGCTTACGGGGGTTGGAAGCTTTCTTT
cdr3_aa: CASSLRGLEAFF
j_call: TRBJ1-1
d_call: -
v_call: TRBV7-2
clone_size: once

cdr3_nt: TGTGCCAGCAGGAGGGCCGGGAACAATGAGCAGTTCTTC
cdr3_aa: CASRRAGNNEQFF
j_call: TRBJ2-1
d_call: -
v_call: TRBV2
clone_size: -

cdr3_nt: TGTGCCAGCAGCCCCGGACTAGCGGCTAGAGAGACCCAGTACTTC
cdr3_aa: CASSPGLAARETQYF
j_call: TRBJ2-5
d_call: TRBD2
v_call: TRBV7-3
clone_size: -

cdr3_nt: TGTGCCAGCAGTTCGGGACAGGGGAACACCGGGGAGCTGTTTTTT
cdr3_aa: CASSSGQGNTGELFF
j_call: TRBJ2-2
d_call: TRBD1
v_call: TRBV28
clone_size: -

cdr3_nt: TGTGCCACCGGCGGGACTAGCGGATTTGAGCAGTTCTTC
cdr3_aa: CATGGTSGFEQFF
j_call: TRBJ2-1
d_call: TRBD2
v_call: TRBV15
clone_size: -

cdr3_nt: TGTGCCAGCAGCCCGCAACGGACTAGCGGGAGCTCTGGGGCCAACGTCCTGACTTTC
cdr3_aa: CASSPQRTSGSSGANVLTF
j_call: TRBJ2-6
d_call: TRBD2
v_call: TRBV5-5
clone_size: -

cdr3_nt: TGTGCCATCAGTGGAAGTCGACAGGGACAAGCGAGTGAAAAACTGTTTTTT
cdr3_aa: CAISGSRQGQASEKLFF
j_call: TRBJ1-4
d_call: TRBD1
v_call: TRBV10-3
clone_size: -

cdr3_nt: TGTGCCAGCAGTTTAGTAGCCCTTCCGAATTCACCCCTCCACTTT
cdr3_aa: CASSLVALPNSPLHF
j_call: TRBJ1-6
d_call: -
v_call: TRBV27
clone_size: -

cdr3_nt: TGTGCCAGCAGCTTATTGGGGGCCTCAAGCCATGAGCAGTTCTTC
cdr3_aa: CASSLLGASSHEQFF
j_call: TRBJ2-1
d_call: -
v_call: TRBV7-9
clone_size: -

cdr3_nt: TGTGCCAGCAGTTACGGGGACAGGGATGCAGAGACCCAGTACTTC
cdr3_aa: CASSYGDRDAETQYF
j_call: TRBJ2-5
d_call: TRBD1
v_call: TRBV6-6
clone_size: -

cdr3_nt: TGTGCCAGCAGCCTGGCCCCGACTAGCGGGAGCTACGAGCAGTACTTC
cdr3_aa: CASSLAPTSGSYEQYF
j_call: TRBJ2-7
d_call: TRBD2
v_call: TRBV5-4
clone_size: -

cdr3_nt: TGTGCCAGCAGCGCAACAGGGGATGAGACCCAGTACTTC
cdr3_aa: CASSATGDETQYF
j_call: TRBJ2-5
d_call: TRBD1
v_call: TRBV11-3
clone_size: -

cdr3_nt: TGTGCCAGCAGTATAAGGACAGGGGGCCTCACTGAAGCTTTCTTT
cdr3_aa: CASSIRTGGLTEAFF
j_call: TRBJ1-1
d_call: TRBD1
v_call: TRBV6-5
clone_size: -

cdr3_nt: TGTGCCAGCAGCCAACAAACAACGGGACTGTTTTTT
cdr3_aa: CASSQQTTGLFF
j_call: TRBJ1-4
d_call: -
v_call: TRBV3-1/TRBV3-2
clone_size: -

cdr3_nt: TGTGCCATCAGTGCGACAGGCTTCGAAGCTTTCTTT
cdr3_aa: CAISATGFEAFF
j_call: TRBJ1-1
d_call: -
v_call: TRBV10-3
clone_size: -

cdr3_nt: TGCGCCAGCAGCACCGGACTAGCGTGGTACAATGAGCAGTTCTTC
cdr3_aa: CASSTGLAWYNEQFF
j_call: TRBJ2-1
d_call: TRBD2
v_call: TRBV5-1
clone_size: -

cdr3_nt: TGTGCCAGTACGACATCGACAGATTCCTACGGCTACACCTTC
cdr3_aa: CASTTSTDSYGYTF
j_call: TRBJ1-2
d_call: -
v_call: TRBV19
clone_size: -

cdr3_nt: TGTGCCAGCAGTCCCATTAGCGGGGGGGACCAGTACTTC
cdr3_aa: CASSPISGGDQYF
j_call: TRBJ2-5
d_call: TRBD2
v_call: TRBV6-2/TRBV6-3
clone_size: -

cdr3_nt: TGCGCCACCACGACAGGGAGCACAGATACGCAGTATTTT
cdr3_aa: CATTTGSTDTQYF
j_call: TRBJ2-3
d_call: TRBD1
v_call: TRBV5-1
clone_size: -

cdr3_nt: TGTGCCAGCAGTTTAACAGGTTCCTCCTACGAGCAGTACTTC
cdr3_aa: CASSLTGSSYEQYF
j_call: TRBJ2-7
d_call: -
v_call: TRBV28
clone_size: -

cdr3_nt: TGTGCCAGCAGCCCCCGGACAGGGATCTATGGCTACACCTTC
cdr3_aa: CASSPRTGIYGYTF
j_call: TRBJ1-2
d_call: TRBD1
v_call: TRBV7-9
clone_size: -

cdr3_nt: TGTGCCAGCAGCCCTGTAACAGGAAGCGTTACCGAGCAGTACTTC
cdr3_aa: CASSPVTGSVTEQYF
j_call: TRBJ2-7
d_call: -
v_call: TRBV27
clone_size: -

cdr3_nt: TGTGCCAGCAGCTCCCAGGGAGGACTAGCGGATACCCCCTACGAGCAGTACTTC
cdr3_aa: CASSSQGGLADTPYEQYF
j_call: TRBJ2-7
d_call: TRBD2
v_call: TRBV7-9
clone_size: -

cdr3_nt: TGTGCCAGCAGTCGGGAGGGAGCTAATGAAAAACTGTTTTTT
cdr3_aa: CASSREGANEKLFF
j_call: TRBJ1-4
d_call: -
v_call: TRBV27
clone_size: few

cdr3_nt: TGTGCCATCAGGGAAAACAGAGCCAAAAACATTCAGTACTTC
cdr3_aa: CAIRENRAKNIQYF
j_call: TRBJ2-4
d_call: -
v_call: TRBV10-3
clone_size: once

cdr3_nt: TGTGCCAGCAGCTTTCCGGGATCACGAGCCTACGAGCAGTACTTC
cdr3_aa: CASSFPGSRAYEQYF
j_call: TRBJ2-7
d_call: -
v_call: TRBV11-2
clone_size: -

cdr3_nt: TGTGCCAGCAGAAAACAGGGGAACACTGAAGCTTTCTTT
cdr3_aa: CASRKQGNTEAFF
j_call: TRBJ1-1
d_call: -
v_call: TRBV13
clone_size: -

cdr3_nt: TGTGCCAGCAGCTTAGATCCGTTCTATACCTACGAGCAGTACTTC
cdr3_aa: CASSLDPFYTYEQYF
j_call: TRBJ2-7
d_call: -
v_call: TRBV7-2
clone_size: -

cdr3_nt: TGTGCCAGCAGCCCGGGGGGCGTGGGTGAAGCTTTCTTT
cdr3_aa: CASSPGGVGEAFF
j_call: TRBJ1-1
d_call: -
v_call: TRBV5-8
clone_size: -

cdr3_nt: TGTGCCAGAGGCTCGTCGGGGAAGAACGAGCAGTACTTC
cdr3_aa: CARGSSGKNEQYF
j_call: TRBJ2-7
d_call: -
v_call: TRBV5-3
clone_size: -

cdr3_nt: TGTGCCAGCAGCCCCCTCCGCGTTACGGACACCGGGGAGCTGTTTTTT
cdr3_aa: CASSPLRVTDTGELFF
j_call: TRBJ2-2
d_call: -
v_call: TRBV7-6
clone_size: -

cdr3_nt: TGCGCCAGCAGCTATAGCGGAATAAGCTCCTACGAGCAGTACTTC
cdr3_aa: CASSYSGISSYEQYF
j_call: TRBJ2-7
d_call: -
v_call: TRBV5-1
clone_size: -

cdr3_nt: TGCGCCAGCAGCCCGGGACGGCAGGGGGTTCCACGGACCCAGTACTTC
cdr3_aa: CASSPGRQGVPRTQYF
j_call: TRBJ2-5
d_call: TRBD1
v_call: TRBV4-1
clone_size: -

cdr3_nt: TGTGCCATCAAGGACGAGGCAGGGGATGGCTACACCTTC
cdr3_aa: CAIKDEAGDGYTF
j_call: TRBJ1-2
d_call: -
v_call: TRBV12-3/TRBV12-4
clone_size: once

cdr3_nt: TGTGCCAGCAGGGGGAGGACAGGGATGAACACTGAAGCTTTCTTT
cdr3_aa: CASRGRTGMNTEAFF
j_call: TRBJ1-1
d_call: TRBD1
v_call: TRBV2
clone_size: -

cdr3_nt: TGTGCCAGCAGCGTAGGCGGGACAGGGAATGAAAAACTGTTTTTT
cdr3_aa: CASSVGGTGNEKLFF
j_call: TRBJ1-4
d_call: TRBD1
v_call: TRBV9
clone_size: -

cdr3_nt: TGTGCCAGCAGCGGAGGGACCTCTGGAAACACCATATATTTT
cdr3_aa: CASSGGTSGNTIYF
j_call: TRBJ1-3
d_call: -
v_call: TRBV2
clone_size: -

cdr3_nt: TGTGCCACCAGTCAAGTCGGGAGATCCACCGGGGAGCTGTTTTTT
cdr3_aa: CATSQVGRSTGELFF
j_call: TRBJ2-2
d_call: -
v_call: TRBV24-1
clone_size: -

cdr3_nt: TGTTGGGGCCGTTTGGGACAGGGGTGCACCGGGGAGCTGTTTTTT
cdr3_aa: CWGRLGQGCTGELFF
j_call: TRBJ2-2
d_call: TRBD1
v_call: TRBV28
clone_size: -

cdr3_nt: TGTGCCAGCAGTTACCGGGGACAGAACTATGGCTACACCTTC
cdr3_aa: CASSYRGQNYGYTF
j_call: TRBJ1-2
d_call: TRBD1
v_call: TRBV6-6
clone_size: -

cdr3_nt: TGTGCCAGCAGGTTACCGGGTTCCTACAATGAGCAGTTCTTC
cdr3_aa: CASRLPGSYNEQFF
j_call: TRBJ2-1
d_call: -
v_call: TRBV6-6
clone_size: -

cdr3_nt: TGTGCCAGCAGACAGGACAGCGCTAGCACAGATACGCAGTATTTT
cdr3_aa: CASRQDSASTDTQYF
j_call: TRBJ2-3
d_call: -
v_call: TRBV2
clone_size: once

cdr3_nt: TGTGCCAGCAGCTTAACGGCCAGGGGAAACACTGAAGCTTTCTTT
cdr3_aa: CASSLTARGNTEAFF
j_call: TRBJ1-1
d_call: -
v_call: TRBV7-9
clone_size: -

cdr3_nt: TGTGCAAGTCGCTTCCATCGGACAGGGCCGATGAACACTGAAGCTTTCTTT
cdr3_aa: CASRFHRTGPMNTEAFF
j_call: TRBJ1-1
d_call: -
v_call: TRBV12-2
clone_size: -

cdr3_nt: TGTGCCAGCAGCTGGACAGGGGAACTTTACGAGCAGTACTTC
cdr3_aa: CASSWTGELYEQYF
j_call: TRBJ2-7
d_call: TRBD1
v_call: TRBV11-3
clone_size: -

cdr3_nt: TGCGCCAGCAGCTTGGCCCCGGCCAGGGAGGGTCAGACCCAGTACTTC
cdr3_aa: CASSLAPAREGQTQYF
j_call: TRBJ2-5
d_call: TRBD2
v_call: TRBV5-1
clone_size: -

cdr3_nt: TGTGCCAGCAGTGATACCAGGGGGACGGGTGAGACCCAGTACTTC
cdr3_aa: CASSDTRGTGETQYF
j_call: TRBJ2-5
d_call: TRBD1
v_call: TRBV2
clone_size: -

cdr3_nt: TGTGCCAGCAGTAGGACAGGGTCGGATACGCAGTATTTT
cdr3_aa: CASSRTGSDTQYF
j_call: TRBJ2-3
d_call: TRBD1
v_call: TRBV5-6
clone_size: -

cdr3_nt: TGTGCCAGCAGCGGAGGGGCAGGGGGCCTTGGCTACACCTTC
cdr3_aa: CASSGGAGGLGYTF
j_call: TRBJ1-2
d_call: TRBD1
v_call: TRBV7-9
clone_size: few

cdr3_nt: TGTGCCAGCAGCTTAGAGGGACAGGGAAACACTGGAAACACCATATATTTT
cdr3_aa: CASSLEGQGNTGNTIYF
j_call: TRBJ1-3
d_call: TRBD1
v_call: TRBV7-9
clone_size: -